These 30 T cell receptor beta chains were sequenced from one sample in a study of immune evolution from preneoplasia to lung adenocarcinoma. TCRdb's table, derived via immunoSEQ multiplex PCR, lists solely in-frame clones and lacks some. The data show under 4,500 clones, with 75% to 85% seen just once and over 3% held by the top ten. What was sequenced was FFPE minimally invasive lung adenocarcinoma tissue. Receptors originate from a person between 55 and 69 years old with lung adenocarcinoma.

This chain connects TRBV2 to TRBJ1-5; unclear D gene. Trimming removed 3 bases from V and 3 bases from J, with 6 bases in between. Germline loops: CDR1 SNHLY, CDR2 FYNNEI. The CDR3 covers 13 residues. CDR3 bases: TGTGCCAGCAGTGACACCTCCAATCAGCCCCAGCATTTT. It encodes CASSDTSNQPQHF.

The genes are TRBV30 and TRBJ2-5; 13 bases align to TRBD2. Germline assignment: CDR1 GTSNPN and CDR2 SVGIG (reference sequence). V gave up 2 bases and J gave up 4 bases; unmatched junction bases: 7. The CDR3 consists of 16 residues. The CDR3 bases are TGTGCCTGGAGTAAAGGACTAGCGGGAGCTAGAGAGACCCAGTACTTC. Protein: CAWSKGLAGARETQYF.

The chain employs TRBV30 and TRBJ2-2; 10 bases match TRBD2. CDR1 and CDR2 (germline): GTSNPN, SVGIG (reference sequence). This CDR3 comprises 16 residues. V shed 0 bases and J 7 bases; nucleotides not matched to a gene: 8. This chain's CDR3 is CAWSVLSGRAVGELFF. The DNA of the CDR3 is TGTGCCTGGAGTGTACTAAGCGGGAGGGCCGTCGGGGAGCTGTTTTTT.

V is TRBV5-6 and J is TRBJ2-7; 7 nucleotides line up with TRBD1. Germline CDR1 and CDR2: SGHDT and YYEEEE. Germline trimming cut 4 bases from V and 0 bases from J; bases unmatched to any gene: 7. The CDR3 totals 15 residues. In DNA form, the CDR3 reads TGTGCCAGCAGCGATGGGACAGACAGCTCCTACGAGCAGTACTTC. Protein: CASSDGTDSSYEQYF.

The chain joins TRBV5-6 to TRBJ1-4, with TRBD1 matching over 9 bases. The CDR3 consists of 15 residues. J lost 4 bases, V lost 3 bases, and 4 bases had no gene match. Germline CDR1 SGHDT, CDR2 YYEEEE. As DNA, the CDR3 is TGTGCCAGCAGCTGGACAGGGGCGGGTAATGAAAAACTGTTTTTT. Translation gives CASSWTGAGNEKLFF.

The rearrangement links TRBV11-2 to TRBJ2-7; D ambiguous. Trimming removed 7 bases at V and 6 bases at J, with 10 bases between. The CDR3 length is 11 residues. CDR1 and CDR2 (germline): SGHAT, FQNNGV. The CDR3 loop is CASTFLGEQYF. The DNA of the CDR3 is TGTGCCAGCACCTTTCTGGGCGAGCAGTACTTC.

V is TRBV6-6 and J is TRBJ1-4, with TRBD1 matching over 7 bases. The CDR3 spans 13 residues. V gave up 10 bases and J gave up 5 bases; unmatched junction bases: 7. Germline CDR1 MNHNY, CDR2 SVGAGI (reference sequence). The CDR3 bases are TGTGCCACCCACAGGGGATTGAATGAAAAACTGTTTTTT. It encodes CATHRGLNEKLFF.

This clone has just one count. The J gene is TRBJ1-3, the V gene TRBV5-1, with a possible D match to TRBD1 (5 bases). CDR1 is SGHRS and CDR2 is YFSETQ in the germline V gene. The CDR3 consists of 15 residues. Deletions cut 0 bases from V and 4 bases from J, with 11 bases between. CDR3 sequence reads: CASSLEGSRGNTIYF. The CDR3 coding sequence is TGCGCCAGCAGCTTGGAGGGGTCTAGAGGAAACACCATATATTTT. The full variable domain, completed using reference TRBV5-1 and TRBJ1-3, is KAGVTQTPRYLIKTRGQQVTLSCSPISGHRSVSWYQQTPGQGLQFLFEYFSETQRNKGNFPGRFSGRQFSNSRSEMNVSTLELGDSALYLCASSLEGSRGNTIYFGEGSWLTVV.

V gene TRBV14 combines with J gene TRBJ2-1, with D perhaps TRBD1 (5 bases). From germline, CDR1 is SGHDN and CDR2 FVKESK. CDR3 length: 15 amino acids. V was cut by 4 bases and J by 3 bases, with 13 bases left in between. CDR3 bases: TGTGCCAGCAGCCCCCTAGGGGTCCTCTACAATGAGCAGTTCTTC. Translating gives CASSPLGVLYNEQFF.

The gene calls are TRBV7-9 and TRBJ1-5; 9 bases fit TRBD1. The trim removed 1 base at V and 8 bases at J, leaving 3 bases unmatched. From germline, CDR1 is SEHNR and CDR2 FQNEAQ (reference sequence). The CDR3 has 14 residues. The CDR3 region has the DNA TGTGCCAGCAGCTTAGGAGGGACAGGGAAGCCCCAGCATTTT. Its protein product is CASSLGGTGKPQHF. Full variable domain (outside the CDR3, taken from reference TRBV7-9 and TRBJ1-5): DTGVSQNPRHKITKRGQNVTFRCDPISEHNRLYWYRQTLGQGPEFLTYFQNEAQLEKSRLLSDRFSAERPKGSFSTLEIQRTEQGDSAMYLCASSLGGTGKPQHFGDGTRLSIL.

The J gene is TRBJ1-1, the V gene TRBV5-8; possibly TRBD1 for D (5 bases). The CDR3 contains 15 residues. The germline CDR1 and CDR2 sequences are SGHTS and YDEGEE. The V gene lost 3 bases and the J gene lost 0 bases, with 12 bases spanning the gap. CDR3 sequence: CASSYPPGLNTEAFF. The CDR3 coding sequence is TGTGCCAGCAGCTACCCCCCGGGACTGAACACTGAAGCTTTCTTT.

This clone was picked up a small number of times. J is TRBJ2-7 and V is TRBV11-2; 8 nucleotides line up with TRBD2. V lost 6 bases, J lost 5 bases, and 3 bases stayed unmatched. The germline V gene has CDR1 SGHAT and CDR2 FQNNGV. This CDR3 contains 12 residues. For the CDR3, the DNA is TGTGCCAGCAGTTGGACTAGCAACGAGCAGTACTTC. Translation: CASSWTSNEQYF.

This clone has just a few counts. CDR3 region: CASSQESAGTAYNEQFF. The CDR3 nucleotides are TGCGCCAGCAGCCAAGAGTCGGCAGGGACAGCCTACAATGAGCAGTTCTTC. The chain is built from TRBV4-1 and TRBJ2-1; TRBD1 matches 7 bases. Losses at the gene ends were 0 bases for V and 2 bases for J; bases not matched to a gene: 7. Germline-derived CDR1 and CDR2 are MGHRA and YSYEKL. The CDR3 loop spans 17 amino acids.

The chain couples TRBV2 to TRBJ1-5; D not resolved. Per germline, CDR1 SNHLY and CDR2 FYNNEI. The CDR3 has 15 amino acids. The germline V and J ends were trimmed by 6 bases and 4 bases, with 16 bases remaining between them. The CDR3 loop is CASSPTFSANQPQHF. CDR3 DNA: TGTGCCAGCAGCCCGACATTCTCCGCAAATCAGCCCCAGCATTTT.

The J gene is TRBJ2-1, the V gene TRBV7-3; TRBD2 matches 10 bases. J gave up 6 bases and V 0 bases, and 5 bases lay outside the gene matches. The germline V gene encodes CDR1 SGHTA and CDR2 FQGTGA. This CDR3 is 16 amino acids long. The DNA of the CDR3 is TGTGCCAGCAGCTTAACTGGGGCTAGCGGGAGCAATGAGCAGTTCTTC. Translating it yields CASSLTGASGSNEQFF.

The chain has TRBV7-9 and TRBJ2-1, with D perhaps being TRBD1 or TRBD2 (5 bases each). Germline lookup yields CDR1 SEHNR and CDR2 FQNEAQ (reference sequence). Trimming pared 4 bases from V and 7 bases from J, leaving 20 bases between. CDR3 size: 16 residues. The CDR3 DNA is TGTGCCAGCAGCTCCTGGGGGTCCGGGGTGGGGAATGAGCAGTTCTTC. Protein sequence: CASSSWGSGVGNEQFF.

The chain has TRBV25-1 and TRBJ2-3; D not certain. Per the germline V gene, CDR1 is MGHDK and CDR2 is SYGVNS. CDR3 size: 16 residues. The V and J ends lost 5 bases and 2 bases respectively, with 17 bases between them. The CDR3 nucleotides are TGTGCCAGCAGTATGCTGACGGGTCCCATCACAGATACGCAGTATTTT. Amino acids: CASSMLTGPITDTQYF.

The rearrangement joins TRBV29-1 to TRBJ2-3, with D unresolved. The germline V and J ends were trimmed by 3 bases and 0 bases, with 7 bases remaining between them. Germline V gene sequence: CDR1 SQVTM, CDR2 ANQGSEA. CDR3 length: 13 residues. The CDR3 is CSVEITSTDTQYF. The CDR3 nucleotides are TGCAGCGTTGAGATCACTAGCACAGATACGCAGTATTTT.

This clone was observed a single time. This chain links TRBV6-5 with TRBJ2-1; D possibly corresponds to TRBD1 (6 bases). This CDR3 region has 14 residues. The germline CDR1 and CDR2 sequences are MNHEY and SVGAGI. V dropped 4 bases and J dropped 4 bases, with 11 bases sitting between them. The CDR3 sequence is CASSLDRRYNEQFF. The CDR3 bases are TGTGCCAGCAGTTTAGACAGGAGGTACAATGAGCAGTTCTTC.

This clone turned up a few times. The CDR3 loop reads CASSLRSQETQYF. The CDR3 bases are TGTGCCAGCAGTTTAAGGTCCCAAGAGACCCAGTACTTC. V gene TRBV28 combines with J gene TRBJ2-5; D not certain. Germline loops: CDR1 MDHEN, CDR2 SYDVKM. The V gene lost 2 bases and the J gene lost 1 base, with 5 bases spanning the gap. The CDR3 is 13 residues long.

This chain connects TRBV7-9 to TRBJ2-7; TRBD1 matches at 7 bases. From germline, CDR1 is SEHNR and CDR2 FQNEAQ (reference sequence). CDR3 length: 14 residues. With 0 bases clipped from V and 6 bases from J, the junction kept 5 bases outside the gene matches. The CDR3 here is CASSLATGRAEQYF. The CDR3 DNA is TGTGCCAGCAGCTTAGCGACAGGGAGAGCCGAGCAGTACTTC.

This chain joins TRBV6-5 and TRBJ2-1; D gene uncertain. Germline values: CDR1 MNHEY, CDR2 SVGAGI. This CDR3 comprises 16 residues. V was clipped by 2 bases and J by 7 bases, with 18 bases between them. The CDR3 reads CASSYRGSAARNEQFF. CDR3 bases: TGTGCCAGCAGTTACCGTGGCTCCGCGGCAAGGAATGAGCAGTTCTTC.

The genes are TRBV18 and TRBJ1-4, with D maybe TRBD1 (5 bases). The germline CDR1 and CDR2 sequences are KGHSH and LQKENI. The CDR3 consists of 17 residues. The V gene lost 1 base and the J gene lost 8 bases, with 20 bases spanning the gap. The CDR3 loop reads CASSPQPLSGVGEKLFF. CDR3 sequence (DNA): TGTGCCAGCTCACCACAACCCCTTTCGGGGGTAGGAGAAAAACTGTTTTTT.

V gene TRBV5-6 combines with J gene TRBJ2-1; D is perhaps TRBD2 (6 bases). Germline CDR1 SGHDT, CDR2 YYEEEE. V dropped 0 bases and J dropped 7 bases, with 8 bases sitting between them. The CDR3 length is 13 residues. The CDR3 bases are TGTGCCAGCAGCTTGGGACTAGGAAATGAGCAGTTCTTC. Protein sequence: CASSLGLGNEQFF.

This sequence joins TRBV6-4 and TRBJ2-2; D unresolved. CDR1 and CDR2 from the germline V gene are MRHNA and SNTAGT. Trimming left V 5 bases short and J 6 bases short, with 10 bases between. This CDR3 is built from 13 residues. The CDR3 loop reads CASSTSSAGELFF. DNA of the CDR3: TGTGCCAGCAGTACAAGCTCGGCCGGGGAGCTGTTTTTT.

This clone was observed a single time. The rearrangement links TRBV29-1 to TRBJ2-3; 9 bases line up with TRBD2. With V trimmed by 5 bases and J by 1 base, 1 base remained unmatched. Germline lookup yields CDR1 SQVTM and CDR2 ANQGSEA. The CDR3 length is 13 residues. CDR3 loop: CSVRLAGTDTQYF. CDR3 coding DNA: TGCAGCGTTAGACTAGCGGGCACAGATACGCAGTATTTT.

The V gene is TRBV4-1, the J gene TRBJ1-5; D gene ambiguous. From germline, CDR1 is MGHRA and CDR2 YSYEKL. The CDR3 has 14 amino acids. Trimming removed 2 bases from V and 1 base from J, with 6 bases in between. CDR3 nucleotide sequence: TGCGCCAGCAGCCAATGGAACAGCAATCAGCCCCAGCATTTT. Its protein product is CASSQWNSNQPQHF.

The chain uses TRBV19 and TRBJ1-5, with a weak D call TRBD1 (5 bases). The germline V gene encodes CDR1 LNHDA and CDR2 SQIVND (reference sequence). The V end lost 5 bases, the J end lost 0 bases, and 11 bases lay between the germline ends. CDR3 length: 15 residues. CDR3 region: CASSDSPYSNQPQHF. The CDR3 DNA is TGTGCCAGTAGTGACAGCCCCTATAGCAATCAGCCCCAGCATTTT.

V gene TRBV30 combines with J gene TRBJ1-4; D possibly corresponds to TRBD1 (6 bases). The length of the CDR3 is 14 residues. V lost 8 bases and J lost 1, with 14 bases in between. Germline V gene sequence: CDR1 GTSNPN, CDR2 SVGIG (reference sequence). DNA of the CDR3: TGTGCCAGAGCCTTACAGGGAACTAATGAAAAACTGTTTTTT. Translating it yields CARALQGTNEKLFF.

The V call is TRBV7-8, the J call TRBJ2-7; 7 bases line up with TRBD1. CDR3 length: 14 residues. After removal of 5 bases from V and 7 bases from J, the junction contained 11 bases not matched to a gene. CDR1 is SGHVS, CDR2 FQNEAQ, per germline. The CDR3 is CASSPTSGQMEQYF. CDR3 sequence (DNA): TGTGCCAGCAGCCCCACCTCGGGACAGATGGAGCAGTACTTC.